Sequencing of this T cell receptor (beta chain) was carried out in a study of tumor and adjacent non-tumor tissue in lung cancer. Study at large: Stage I to III disease affected about ten men and 5 women aged roughly 30 to 80. On average, productive TCRbeta reads reached 4 million to 5 million per sample. Study-wide results and caveats: Higher tumor TCR diversity was associated with shorter survival. TCR diversity was significantly greater in tumor than normal lung tissue.

V lost 6 bases and J lost 0, with 15 bases in between. Germline V gives CDR1 SNHLY, CDR2 FYNNEI. CDR3 length: 16 amino acids. The template was RNA from unsorted bulk tissue. Three rounds of nested PCR, following a modified ARM-PCR protocol, produced the TCRbeta library. TCRdb passed the multiplex PCR reads through MiXCR, listing each CDR3 protein once. The sample shows tens of thousands of distinct CDR3 sequences, 77% of them seen only once. Note on this clonotype: Its antigen is not known.

The sample comprised lung tumor tissue. The sequence derives from a woman aged 45-65 years with non-small cell lung cancer. The V and J genes are TRBV2 and TRBJ1-3; D gene unclear. CDR3 sequence: CASSLEGIGSGNTIYF. The CDR3 nucleotides read TGTGCCAGCAGCCTCGAAGGCATCGGCTCTGGAAACACCATATATTTT. Full variable domain (missing parts from reference TRBV2 and TRBJ1-3): EPEVTQTPSHQVTQMGQEVILRCVPISNHLYFYWYRQILGQKVEFLVSFYNNEISEKSEIFDDQFSVERPDGSNFTLKIRSTKLEDSAMYFCASSLEGIGSGNTIYFGEGSWLTVV.